This T cell receptor beta chain derives from a study of T cell responses to AZD1222 COVID-19 vaccine. Broader study findings: Among the donors, most were white British and more were female, and clonal diversity was possibly underestimated. After two AZD1222 doses, spike-specific TCR breadth and depth rose versus day 0. Spike-wide vaccine-associated CD4 TCRs dominated at 160-218 and 743-854.

Details on this clone: Its antigen is unknown.

V dropped 6 bases and J dropped 3 bases, with 5 bases sitting between them. The germline CDR1 and CDR2 sequences are SNHLY and FYNNEI. The CDR3 spans 12 residues. Clones were read by immunoSEQ multiplex PCR, and TCRdb kept only the in-frame ones, dropping some. The sample has some 110,000 clones; approximately 86% are singletons. The receptor was isolated from an adult who received the MenACWY meningococcal vaccine as a control. Material: peripheral blood, obtained 28 days after the second dose of the MenACWY control vaccine. V is TRBV2 and J is TRBJ2-2; D may match TRBD1 or TRBD2 (5 bases each). In nucleotides, the CDR3 is TGTGCCAGCAGGGGGGACACCGGGGAGCTGTTTTTT. Translation gives CASRGDTGELFF.